Given below is one T cell receptor beta chain in context. The data were taken from a study of cytomegalovirus exposure and HLA in healthy donors. Whole-study context: Researchers previously reported finding 117 million unique TCR beta sequences from some 180 million T cells.

Losses at the gene ends were 4 bases for V and 0 bases for J; bases not matched to a gene: 11. This CDR3 contains 18 residues. Germline V lookup: CDR1 MGHRA, CDR2 YSYEKL. Primers for the PCR totalled 60 Vbeta and 13 Jbeta. The repertoire was sequenced with immunoSEQ multiplex PCR; TCRdb's copy has only in-frame clones and lacks some. Of over 100,000 clones listed, around 79% were seen once; the top ten hold 2% to 2.5%. Sequencing was carried out using PBMCs. The chain uses TRBV4-1 and TRBJ2-3, with 9 nucleotides matching TRBD2. This clonotype was obtained from a woman in her thirties or forties in good health and CMV-seropositive. As DNA, the CDR3 is TGCGCCAGCAGCCGACGCTCCCGCGGGGGGGATAGCACAGATACGCAGTATTTT. Protein: CASSRRSRGGDSTDTQYF.